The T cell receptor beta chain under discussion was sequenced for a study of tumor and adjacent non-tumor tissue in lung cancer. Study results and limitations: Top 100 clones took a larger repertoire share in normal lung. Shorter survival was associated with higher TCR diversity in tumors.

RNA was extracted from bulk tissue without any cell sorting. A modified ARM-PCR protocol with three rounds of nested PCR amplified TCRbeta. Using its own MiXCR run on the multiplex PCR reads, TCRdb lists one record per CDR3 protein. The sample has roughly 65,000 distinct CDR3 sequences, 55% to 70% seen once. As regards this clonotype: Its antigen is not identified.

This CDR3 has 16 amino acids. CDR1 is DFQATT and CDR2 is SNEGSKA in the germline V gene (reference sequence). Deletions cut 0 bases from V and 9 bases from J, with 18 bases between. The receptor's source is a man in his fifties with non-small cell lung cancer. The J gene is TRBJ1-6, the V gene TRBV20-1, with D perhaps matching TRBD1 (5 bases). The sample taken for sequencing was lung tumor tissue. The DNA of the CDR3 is TGCAGTGCTAGAGATCCCGGCAGGGAAGATAGTTCACCCCTCCACTTT. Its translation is CSARDPGREDSSPLHF.